Shown below are 8 T cell receptor beta chains from a single sample sequenced in a study of regulatory and conventional T cells in RAG deficiency. Conventional CD4+ T cells were sorted from blood as CD25-low CD127-high cells. Some clones are missing from TCRdb's copy, which holds only in-frame ones; the method was immunoSEQ multiplex PCR. Of 24,000 or so clones in the sample, 85% to 95% were seen once. These same data were also listed under a study on regulatory T cells. That source reports: The primer mix had 52 TRBV and 13 TRBJ primers.

Sequenced material: CD4+ T cells sorted from blood. These receptors were taken from a human donor in good health.

The chain links TRBV28 to TRBJ2-1; TRBD2 matches at 7 bases. V shed 8 bases, J shed 4 bases, and the junction held 14 bases outside the gene matches. This CDR3 region has 16 residues. Germline V gene data show CDR1 as MDHEN and CDR2 as SYDVKM. The CDR3 sequence: CASVSGGGASYNEQFF. CDR3 coding DNA: TGTGCCAGCGTATCTGGGGGAGGGGCCTCTTACAATGAGCAGTTCTTC.

The V and J genes are TRBV6-1 and TRBJ2-5, with 9 bases fitting TRBD1. CDR3 length: 14 residues. The germline gives CDR1 MNHNS, CDR2 SASEGT. Losses at the gene ends were 5 bases for V and 4 bases for J; bases not matched to a gene: 5. In DNA form, the CDR3 reads TGTGCCAGCAGTACAGGGACAGGGACAGAGACCCAGTACTTC. Translated, it gives CASSTGTGTETQYF.

This chain links TRBV2 with TRBJ1-4; possible D gene TRBD1, 5 bases. The CDR3 loop spans 15 amino acids. Trimming left V 6 bases short and J 3 bases short, with 14 bases between. CDR1 and CDR2 from the germline V gene are SNHLY and FYNNEI. The CDR3 loop is CASRVGDGSNEKLFF. CDR3 DNA: TGTGCCAGCAGGGTAGGGGATGGGTCTAATGAAAAACTGTTTTTT.

The table lists this clone with a count of one. The genes are TRBV6-1 and TRBJ2-7, with D possibly being TRBD2 (5 bases). The CDR3 has 14 amino acids. Trimming took off 2 bases at V and 0 bases at J, with 8 bases between the two ends. CDR1 MNHNS and CDR2 SASEGT come from the germline V gene. In nucleotides, the CDR3 is TGTGCCAGCAGTGAATTCGGGGTCTCCTACGAGCAGTACTTC. It specifies CASSEFGVSYEQYF.

This clone was recorded once. V is TRBV7-9 and J is TRBJ1-4, with a weak D call TRBD1 (6 bases). The CDR3 extends over 15 amino acids. Trimming cost V 4 bases and J 5 bases, with 14 bases left between them. Looked up from germline, CDR1 is SEHNR and CDR2 is FQNEAQ (reference sequence). The CDR3 DNA reads as TGTGCCAGCAGCTCACTACAGGGCCTGAATGAAAAACTGTTTTTT. It codes for CASSSLQGLNEKLFF.

V and J are TRBV5-1 and TRBJ2-3, with 9 bases fitting TRBD1. This CDR3 region has 15 residues. Germline CDR1 is SGHRS and CDR2 is YFSETQ. The J segment lost 2 bases and the V segment lost 1 base, leaving 2 bases of the junction unmatched. The DNA of the CDR3 is TGCGCCAGCAGCTTGACAGGGGGCCTCACAGATACGCAGTATTTT. Its translation is CASSLTGGLTDTQYF.

The CDR3 sequence: CASSPRLPYGYTF. In DNA, the CDR3 is TGTGCCAGCAGTCCTCGACTGCCCTATGGCTACACCTTC. The rearrangement links TRBV6-5 to TRBJ1-2; unclear D gene. The CDR3 extends over 13 amino acids. The V gene lost 5 bases and the J gene lost 4 bases, with 11 bases spanning the gap. Germline V gene sequence: CDR1 MNHEY, CDR2 SVGAGI.

The chain joins TRBV10-3 to TRBJ2-6; TRBD1 is a possible D gene (7 bases). There are 15 residues in the CDR3. The V gene's germline CDR1 is ENHRY and CDR2 SYGVKD. V shed 6 bases and J shed 2 bases, with 11 bases lying between them. The CDR3 loop is CAISGGGAGANVLTF. The CDR3 bases are TGTGCCATCAGCGGAGGGGGCGCTGGGGCCAACGTCCTGACTTTC.